This T cell receptor (beta chain) emerged from a study of cytomegalovirus exposure and HLA in healthy donors. Across the study: Out of 398 genotyped donors, 81% belonged to the Caucasian-associated ancestry cluster.

Germline CDR1 and CDR2: SEHNR and FQNEAQ (reference sequence). The length of the CDR3 is 14 residues. Study conclusions and caveats: The likely explanation for a cluster of highly shared sequence variants was sequencing artifact. According to a later analysis, most TCR beta chains associated with CMV appeared HLA-restricted.

60 Vbeta and 13 Jbeta primers were used in PCR. In the original workflow: Approximately 11 million of 70 million to 80 million unique TCR beta chains were shared, per a later count. This table comes from immunoSEQ multiplex PCR, and its TCRdb copy is limited to in-frame clones, with some not included. The D gene and trimming were derived from the DNA, and the V and J assignments and clone size from that table. The data contain 150,000 to 200,000 clones, roughly three quarters of them singletons. About this clone itself: Its specificity is not known.

V and J are TRBV7-9 and TRBJ2-5; TRBD2 matches at 8 bases. The J call may be incorrect, as the DNA end agrees better with TRBJ2-7. The receptor comes from a male donor in good health and CMV-seropositive. Sequenced material: PBMCs. The CDR3: CATALTSGPNEQYF. The CDR3 DNA follows: TGTGCCACAGCTCTAACTAGCGGTCCTAACGAGCAGTACTTC.